This T cell receptor (beta chain) was observed in a study of blood T cell repertoires in COVID-19. Turning to the study itself: Spain, Italy and the United States supplied samples that represented acute and convalescent COVID-19. T cells, B-cell-depleted T cells, or PBMCs provided the cDNA or gDNA that served as material.

Participants, about 18 to 90 years old, spanned about 26 US areas. CDR3 length: 14 residues. In germline, CDR1 is LNHDA, CDR2 SQIVND (reference sequence). J was trimmed by 2 bases and V by 6 bases; bases with no gene match: 5. In the authors' methods: Amplification from reference gene primers served as the basis for estimated nucleated cell counts. Sequencing was performed with immunoSEQ multiplex PCR; in TCRdb, only in-frame clones are kept and a portion is missing. V and J calls and clone size are as listed in that table; D and trimming were resolved from the DNA. The repertoire holds approximately 190,000 clones, with 86% as singletons.

The J gene is TRBJ2-7, the V gene TRBV19, with TRBD1 matching 9 bases. This TCR derives from a woman aged 40 to 49 in a cohort exposed to, infected with or recovered from COVID-19 (not recorded which). Sequenced sample: PBMCs or T cells enriched from blood (not recorded which). DNA for the CDR3: TGTGCCAGTAGCCCTGGACAGGGGCCCTACGAGCAGTACTTC. This encodes CASSPGQGPYEQYF.